Presented here are 24 T cell receptor beta chains from one specimen sequenced in a study of human T cells and chemical hapten exposure (dated by TCRdb to about 2021). The library was made by RACE. This sample was sequenced with a NextSeq 500. Starting from the raw public reads, TCRdb applied fastp trimming at Q25, assembled clones with MiXCR and retained in-frame beta chains. Identical CDR3 protein sequences are pooled into one entry, listed with their most common genes and DNA. The sample records under 90,000 distinct CDR3 sequences, 7% to 9% of which are singletons. The ten largest clones represent over 1.5% of the sample. The meaning of the sample's time point label: healthy volunteer bleed at 6 weeks. Total RNA was extracted from unfractionated whole blood that had been collected in Tempus Blood RNA tubes. The sequenced material came from whole blood. The receptors originated from a male donor in good health. Some clones in this sample may be carry-over from other donors' samples.

This clonotype was detected a few times. The J gene is TRBJ1-4, the V gene TRBV5-1; D is undetermined. The CDR3 is 12 amino acids. Germline V lookup: CDR1 SGHRS, CDR2 YFSETQ. The ends were cut back, 1 base at V and 7 bases at J, with 5 bases in the middle. CDR3 in DNA: TGCGCCAGCAGCTTGTTCGGTGAAAAACTGTTTTTT. Translation: CASSLFGEKLFF.

The chain carries TRBV24-1 and TRBJ2-7, with 11 bases lining up with TRBD1. Germline V lookup: CDR1 KGHDR, CDR2 SFDVKD. The V gene end was trimmed by 6 bases and the J gene end by 5 bases; junction bases not matched to a gene: 5. This CDR3 region has 14 residues. Written as DNA, the CDR3 is TGTGCCACCAGTTCCGGGACAGGGGGGAACGAGCAGTACTTC. Protein: CATSSGTGGNEQYF.

This clonotype was seen more than once but under ten times. The rearrangement uses TRBV12-3 or TRBV12-4 and TRBJ1-5; TRBD1 is a possible D gene (6 bases). The CDR3 covers 17 residues. V lost 3 bases to trimming and J lost 1 base, with 16 bases between them. CDR3 amino acids: CASSLAIRGASNQPQHF. The CDR3 DNA follows: TGTGCCAGCAGTTTGGCCATCAGGGGCGCCAGCAATCAGCCCCAGCATTTT.

This rearrangement joins TRBV20-1 to TRBJ2-3; TRBD1 might be the D (6 bases). Germline CDR1 and CDR2: DFQATT and SNEGSKA (reference sequence). With 1 base removed from V and 2 bases from J, the gap between germline ends came to 13 bases. The CDR3 sequence is 15 residues long. CDR3 in amino acids: CSARARGQFTDTQYF. The CDR3 DNA reads as TGCAGTGCTAGAGCGAGGGGACAATTCACAGATACGCAGTATTTT.

The V and J genes are TRBV7-9 and TRBJ1-1; a possible D gene is TRBD1 (5 bases). Germline values: CDR1 SEHNR, CDR2 FQNEAQ (reference sequence). V gave up 2 bases and J gave up 7 bases, with 17 bases separating them. The CDR3 has 15 residues. The CDR3 DNA is TGTGCCAGCAGCTTAATCGCCGGAGAGGGACTTGAAGCTTTCTTT. Its translation: CASSLIAGEGLEAFF. Complete variable domain (other parts from reference TRBV7-9 and TRBJ1-1): DTGVSQNPRHKITKRGQNVTFRCDPISEHNRLYWYRQTLGQGPEFLTYFQNEAQLEKSRLLSDRFSAERPKGSFSTLEIQRTEQGDSAMYLCASSLIAGEGLEAFFGQGTRLTVV.

The genes are TRBV20-1 and TRBJ1-4; D is uncertain. V lost 0 bases, J lost 2 bases, and 13 bases lay in between. Germline V gene sequence: CDR1 DFQATT, CDR2 SNEGSKA (reference sequence). The CDR3 length is 16 residues. The DNA for the CDR3 is TGCAGTGCTAGAGATCTCTTTCAGTCCACTAATGAAAAACTGTTTTTT. As protein: CSARDLFQSTNEKLFF.

This clonotype showed up just a few times. The chain recombines TRBV7-9 with TRBJ1-3, with 8 bases fitting TRBD1. V trimming: 6 bases; J trimming: 0 bases; junction bases outside the gene matches: 7. The V gene's germline CDR1 is SEHNR and CDR2 FQNEAQ (reference sequence). The CDR3 totals 16 residues. DNA of the CDR3: TGTGCCAGCAGACCCAGGACAGGGTTCTCTGGAAACACCATATATTTT. Translation gives CASRPRTGFSGNTIYF.

This clonotype turned up a few times. V gene TRBV5-6 combines with J gene TRBJ2-1, with TRBD1 matching over 7 bases. CDR3 length: 15 residues. Germline values: CDR1 SGHDT, CDR2 YYEEEE. J lost 4 bases, V lost 4 bases, and 8 bases had no gene match. CDR3 DNA sequence: TGTGCCAGCAGCCCTGGGACAGCTCCGTACAATGAGCAGTTCTTC. This translates into CASSPGTAPYNEQFF.

This clonotype was recorded a few times. V and J are TRBV27 and TRBJ1-1; D gene ambiguous. Germline V gene data show CDR1 as MNHEY and CDR2 as SMNVEV (reference sequence). Trimming stripped 5 bases from V and 0 bases from J, with 16 bases between. The CDR3 runs 16 residues. DNA for the CDR3: TGTGCCAGCAGTCCGCGGACGGAAGCCATGAACACTGAAGCTTTCTTT. This translates into CASSPRTEAMNTEAFF.

The chain is built from TRBV6-4 and TRBJ2-2, with 10 bases fitting TRBD1. V lost 5 bases and J lost 6; bases outside the gene matches: 6. The CDR3 runs 15 residues. Germline assignment: CDR1 MRHNA and CDR2 SNTAGT. This CDR3 is CASSPGQGPAGELFF. The CDR3 bases are TGTGCCAGCAGTCCGGGACAGGGGCCCGCCGGGGAGCTGTTTTTT.

This clonotype has a count of ten or more. The V and J genes are TRBV29-1 and TRBJ2-5; D gene ambiguous. The V end lost 4 bases, the J end lost 1 base, and 7 bases lay between the germline ends. This CDR3 has 12 residues. Germline CDR1 reads SQVTM; CDR2 reads ANQGSEA. CDR3 coding DNA: TGCAGCGTTGCGGACGTCCAAGAGACCCAGTACTTC. Amino acids: CSVADVQETQYF.

This clonotype turned up a few times. The rearrangement joins TRBV20-1 to TRBJ2-3, with 8 bases that match TRBD1. Germline V lookup: CDR1 DFQATT, CDR2 SNEGSKA (reference sequence). J gave up 4 bases and V 2 bases, and 5 bases lay outside the gene matches. CDR3 length: 14 amino acids. CDR3 residues: CSARPPGGSDTQYF. In DNA, the CDR3 is TGCAGTGCTAGACCCCCAGGGGGCTCAGATACGCAGTATTTT.

V gene TRBV12-3 or TRBV12-4 combines with J gene TRBJ2-4, with TRBD1 matching 9 bases. CDR3 length equals 16 residues. After removal of 1 base from V and 7 bases from J, the junction contained 8 bases not matched to a gene. CDR3 bases: TGTGCCAGCAGTTTAGACGCCGGGACAGGGCGGAACATTCAGTACTTC. As protein: CASSLDAGTGRNIQYF.

This clonotype occurred a few times. The V gene is TRBV4-1, the J gene TRBJ2-1; 7 nucleotides match TRBD2. Germline CDR1 and CDR2: MGHRA and YSYEKL. V lost 0 bases, J lost 10 bases, and 0 bases stayed unmatched. The CDR3 consists of 12 residues. CDR3 sequence: CASSQEAGEQFF. CDR3 DNA: TGCGCCAGCAGCCAAGAAGCGGGGGAGCAGTTCTTC.

The rearrangement links TRBV15 to TRBJ1-1, with D possibly matching TRBD1 (6 bases). The V end was cut by 5 bases, the J end by 4 bases, with 8 bases between. The CDR3 contains 12 residues. Per the germline V gene, CDR1 is LNHNV and CDR2 is YYDKDF (reference sequence). In DNA form, the CDR3 reads TGTGCCACCAGCGGAGGGGGCACTGAAGCTTTCTTT. This gives the protein CATSGGGTEAFF.

This clonotype was seen only a few times. The rearrangement links TRBV20-1 to TRBJ2-7; no reliable D call. Germline CDR1 and CDR2: DFQATT and SNEGSKA (reference sequence). V lost 2 bases, J lost 3 bases, and 11 bases lay in between. There are 13 residues in the CDR3. The CDR3 sequence: CSARTQTDYEQYF. DNA for the CDR3: TGCAGTGCTAGAACTCAGACTGACTACGAGCAGTACTTC.

This clonotype has just a few counts. This sequence joins TRBV3-1 and TRBJ2-6, with 11 bases identical to TRBD1. The CDR3 extends over 18 amino acids. From germline, CDR1 is LGHDT and CDR2 YNNKEL (reference sequence). The V segment lost 7 bases and the J segment 3 bases; nucleotides outside the gene matches: 11. The CDR3 sequence: CASTLLGQGARGANVLTF. CDR3 coding DNA: TGTGCCAGCACCTTACTCGGACAGGGGGCGCGTGGGGCCAACGTCCTGACTTTC.

This clonotype was observed at least ten times. The chain uses TRBV10-3 and TRBJ1-2; no clear D. CDR1 ENHRY and CDR2 SYGVKD come from the germline V gene. V was pared by 2 bases and J by 5 bases, with 9 bases between. The CDR3 sequence is 13 residues long. CDR3 sequence reads: CAISEDNVYGYTF. For the CDR3, the DNA is TGTGCCATCAGTGAGGACAACGTATATGGCTACACCTTC.

The chain links TRBV7-9 to TRBJ2-1; D gene uncertain. The V end lost 5 bases, the J end lost 6 bases, and 17 bases lay between the germline ends. The germline CDR1 and CDR2 sequences are SEHNR and FQNEAQ (reference sequence). CDR3 length: 15 residues. This CDR3 is CASSPLESPINEQFF. The CDR3 nucleotides read TGTGCCAGCAGCCCTTTAGAGAGCCCTATCAATGAGCAGTTCTTC.

The J gene is TRBJ2-3, the V gene TRBV25-1, with 12 bases matching TRBD2. CDR1 is MGHDK and CDR2 is SYGVNS in the germline V gene. The CDR3 has 15 residues. J was trimmed by 6 bases and V by 5 bases; bases with no gene match: 6. The CDR3 is CASSRGLAGRDTQYF. The CDR3 DNA reads TGTGCCAGCAGTCGTGGACTAGCGGGGAGGGATACGCAGTATTTT.

The chain joins TRBV2 to TRBJ2-2; 10 positions match TRBD2. V shed 6 bases and J 4 bases; nucleotides not matched to a gene: 11. There are 17 residues in the CDR3. The germline V gene has CDR1 SNHLY and CDR2 FYNNEI. Written as DNA, the CDR3 is TGTGCCAGCAGACCTCCGGGACTAGCGTCTACCACCGGGGAGCTGTTTTTT. Translating gives CASRPPGLASTTGELFF.

As DNA, the CDR3 is TGTGCCAGCTCACCGTCCCTAGCCAAAAACATTCAGTACTTC. Amino acid sequence: CASSPSLAKNIQYF. This sequence joins TRBV18 and TRBJ2-4; D gene unclear. V dropped 3 bases and J dropped 0 bases, with 6 bases sitting between them. This CDR3 region has 14 residues. Germline V gives CDR1 KGHSH, CDR2 LQKENI.

The table lists this clonotype with many counts. The genes are TRBV12-3 or TRBV12-4 and TRBJ1-2; D remains unclear. V was clipped by 5 bases and J by 0 bases, with 10 bases between them. The CDR3 consists of 14 residues. CDR3 sequence reads: CASSPRFANYGYTF. CDR3 nucleotide sequence: TGTGCCAGCAGTCCCCGTTTCGCTAACTATGGCTACACCTTC.

V and J are TRBV6-5 and TRBJ2-3; 11 bases align to TRBD1. With 5 bases clipped from V and 2 bases from J, the junction kept 6 bases outside the gene matches. Germline V gene sequence: CDR1 MNHEY, CDR2 SVGAGI. This CDR3 region has 16 residues. CDR3 nucleotides: TGTGCCAGCAGTCTCGGACAGGGGGCCTTCACAGATACGCAGTATTTT. The encoded protein is CASSLGQGAFTDTQYF.